The 3 T cell receptor beta chains given below trace back to one sample, sequenced in a study of blood T cell repertoires in COVID-19. The protocol was immunoSEQ multiplex PCR, while the TCRdb copy is restricted to in-frame clones and leaves out a portion. The sample contains approximately 400,000 clones, approximately 91% of which appear only once. Sequenced material: PBMCs or T cells enriched from blood (not recorded which). All receptors come from a woman in her 40s who had been exposed to COVID-19.

This clone was seen only once. The genes are TRBV10-1 and TRBJ1-2; D perhaps matches TRBD1 (6 bases). Germline V lookup: CDR1 WNHNN, CDR2 SYGVQD (reference sequence). With 4 bases removed from V and 6 bases from J, the gap between germline ends came to 9 bases. This CDR3 comprises 12 residues. In nucleotides, the CDR3 is TGCGCCAGCAGTGGACAGGTAAATGGCTACACCTTC. This sequence encodes CASSGQVNGYTF.

The chain combines TRBV5-1 with TRBJ2-7; perhaps TRBD1 as D (5 bases). Germline-derived CDR1 and CDR2 are SGHRS and YFSETQ. The V end was cut by 0 bases, the J end by 4 bases, with 11 bases between. The CDR3 runs 14 residues. CDR3 sequence (DNA): TGCGCCAGCAGCTTGGGCTACAGGAGTTACGAGCAGTACTTC. Amino acids: CASSLGYRSYEQYF.

For this clone: Other DNA sequences in the sample encode the same CDR3. The chain employs TRBV18 and TRBJ1-3, with D possibly matching TRBD1 (5 bases). Deletions cut 2 bases from V and 0 bases from J, with 8 bases between. The germline V gene has CDR1 KGHSH and CDR2 LQKENI. The CDR3 is 15 amino acids. The CDR3 spells CASSPGGNSGNTIYF. Here the CDR3 DNA reads TGTGCCAGCTCACCAGGGGGGAACTCTGGAAACACCATATATTTT.